These 25 T cell receptor beta chains came from one sample sequenced in a study of blood T cell repertoires in COVID-19 (TCRdb year 2020). Library construction relied on the immunoSEQ multiplex PCR assay. The source is immuneACCESS, and TCRdb retained only in-frame sequences with V and J called. Part of the clones is not carried over; for the studies checked, unresolved V genes explain less than half of this, and the remainder is unexplained. This sample holds about 150,000 clones; around 89% were observed only once. Of the sample, about 2.8% is held by the ten largest clones. The sequencing sample was made of peripheral blood. The receptor set was obtained from a man aged 55 to 70 with acute or convalescent COVID-19.

The chain joins TRBV5-4 to TRBJ2-7; 7 bases align to TRBD1. The CDR3 covers 16 residues. V dropped 0 bases and J dropped 0; count of bases not matched to a gene: 6. Per germline, CDR1 SGHNT and CDR2 YYREEE (reference sequence). CDR3 DNA sequence: TGTGCCAGCAGCTTGGGGGGACAGTCGAGCTCCTACGAGCAGTACTTC. Translating gives CASSLGGQSSSYEQYF.

The chain recombines TRBV9 with TRBJ1-3; D uncertain. Trimming took off 0 bases at V and 2 bases at J, with 12 bases between the two ends. The length of the CDR3 is 16 residues. Germline CDR1 reads SGDLS; CDR2 reads YYNGEE. CDR3 sequence reads: CASSVAPEGTGNTIYF. The CDR3 DNA reads TGTGCCAGCAGCGTAGCCCCAGAGGGAACTGGAAACACCATATATTTT.

The gene calls are TRBV29-1 and TRBJ2-1, with 7 nucleotides matching TRBD2. Germline V gene sequence: CDR1 SQVTM, CDR2 ANQGSEA. After removal of 7 bases from V and 1 base from J, the junction contained 10 bases not matched to a gene. The CDR3 is 15 amino acids. CDR3 sequence: CSEPGGPISYNEQFF. The DNA of the CDR3 is TGCAGCGAACCGGGGGGACCGATATCCTACAATGAGCAGTTCTTC.

The count of this clone is one. The V and J genes are TRBV3-1 (or the pseudogene TRBV3-2) and TRBJ2-1; TRBD2 is a possible D gene (5 bases). Trimming took 4 bases from V and 0 from J, leaving 16 bases between them. The CDR3 covers 17 residues. CDR1 and CDR2 (germline): LGHDT, YNNKEL (reference sequence). This CDR3 is CASSLLGEPSSYNEQFF. The CDR3 nucleotides read TGTGCCAGCAGCCTACTTGGGGAGCCGAGCTCCTACAATGAGCAGTTCTTC.

This clone came up many times. This chain connects TRBV30 to TRBJ1-2; 8 bases map to TRBD1. The CDR3 loop spans 14 amino acids. After removal of 4 bases from V and 4 bases from J, the junction contained 8 bases not matched to a gene. Germline CDR1 and CDR2: GTSNPN and SVGIG (reference sequence). As DNA, the CDR3 is TGTGCCTGGAAACAGGGGGATAGGAGCTATGGCTACACCTTC. It translates to CAWKQGDRSYGYTF. Full variable domain (rest looked up from reference TRBV30 and TRBJ1-2): SQTIHQWPATLVQPVGSPLSLECTVEGTSNPNLYWYRQAAGRGLQLLFYSVGIGQISSEVPQNLSASRPQDRQFILSSKKLLLSDSGFYLCAWKQGDRSYGYTFGSGTRLTVV.

The V and J genes are TRBV15 and TRBJ2-1; 9 bases match TRBD1. The CDR3 totals 16 residues. V lost 2 bases, J lost 6 bases, and 8 bases stayed unmatched. In germline, CDR1 is LNHNV, CDR2 YYDKDF (reference sequence). The DNA of the CDR3 is TGTGCCACCAGCAGAAACCCCAGGACAGGGGTCAATGAGCAGTTCTTC. It yields the protein CATSRNPRTGVNEQFF.

V and J are TRBV30 and TRBJ1-6, with 10 bases aligning to TRBD1. The V gene end was trimmed by 3 bases and the J gene end by 6 bases; junction bases not matched to a gene: 8. CDR1 and CDR2 from the germline V gene are GTSNPN and SVGIG (reference sequence). The CDR3 runs to 16 residues. The CDR3 is CAWRRTGGGSNSPLHF. The DNA of the CDR3 is TGTGCCTGGAGGCGGACAGGGGGGGGTAGTAATTCACCCCTCCACTTT. Based on the CDR3 plus reference TRBV30 and TRBJ1-6, the full variable domain is SQTIHQWPATLVQPVGSPLSLECTVEGTSNPNLYWYRQAAGRGLQLLFYSVGIGQISSEVPQNLSASRPQDRQFILSSKKLLLSDSGFYLCAWRRTGGGSNSPLHFGNGTRLTVT.

This clone turned up a few times. This sequence joins TRBV7-2 and TRBJ1-2; D remains unclear. The CDR3 covers 15 residues. Germline CDR1 reads SGHTA; CDR2 reads FQGNSA. Trimming removed 0 bases from V and 3 bases from J, with 11 bases in between. CDR3 coding DNA: TGTGCCAGCAGCTTAGCGGTAAATCCGGACTATGGCTACACCTTC. Translating it yields CASSLAVNPDYGYTF.

The rearrangement uses TRBV6-2 or TRBV6-3 and TRBJ2-3; D gene unclear. The CDR3 consists of 12 residues. Between the trimmed V and J ends, which lost 0 bases and 9 bases, there was a span of 7 bases. CDR1 MNHEY and CDR2 SVGEGT come from the germline V gene. CDR3 loop: CASSYSTGTQYF. In DNA form, the CDR3 reads TGTGCCAGCAGTTACTCGACCGGGACGCAGTATTTT.

The chain combines TRBV7-3 with TRBJ1-1; D remains ambiguous. This CDR3 region has 16 residues. The ends were cut back, 1 base at V and 0 bases at J, with 12 bases in the middle. Per germline, CDR1 SGHTA and CDR2 FQGTGA. The chain's CDR3 is CASSLRAGNMNTEAFF. DNA for the CDR3: TGTGCCAGCAGCTTAAGGGCAGGAAACATGAACACTGAAGCTTTCTTT.

V gene TRBV2 combines with J gene TRBJ1-5; TRBD1 agrees at 7 bases. The germline CDR1 and CDR2 sequences are SNHLY and FYNNEI. J lost 0 bases, V lost 5 bases, and 7 bases had no gene match. This CDR3 is built from 16 residues. The CDR3 sequence is CASSSDRAYSNQPQHF. CDR3 DNA: TGTGCCAGCAGTTCCGACAGGGCATATAGCAATCAGCCCCAGCATTTT.

The V gene is TRBV10-3, the J gene TRBJ2-3, with 8 positions matching TRBD2. With 6 bases clipped from V and 1 base from J, the junction kept 9 bases outside the gene matches. Germline CDR1 reads ENHRY; CDR2 reads SYGVKD. This CDR3 comprises 16 residues. The CDR3 protein is CAISGRDGGGTDTQYF. CDR3 DNA sequence: TGTGCCATCAGCGGACGGGACGGGGGGGGCACAGATACGCAGTATTTT.

V and J are TRBV11-2 and TRBJ2-7, with TRBD1 identical over 7 bases. This CDR3 spans 15 amino acids. Trimming at V came to 1 base and at J to 2 bases, leaving 5 bases not matched to a gene. Per the germline V gene, CDR1 is SGHAT and CDR2 is FQNNGV. CDR3 protein: CASSLGPGGTYEQYF. The DNA for the CDR3 is TGTGCCAGCAGCTTAGGGCCAGGGGGAACCTACGAGCAGTACTTC.

CDR3 bases: TGTGCCAGCAGCGGAAGGAGGTCACCCCTCCACTTT. Translated, it gives CASSGRRSPLHF. The genes are TRBV5-8 and TRBJ1-6; D is unclear. V was shortened by 4 bases and J by 10 bases, with 9 bases between the two germline ends. The CDR3 spans 12 residues. Per germline, CDR1 SGHTS and CDR2 YDEGEE. Using reference TRBV5-8 and TRBJ1-6 for the parts outside the CDR3, the full variable domain is EAGVTQSPTHLIKTRGQQATLRCSPISGHTSVYWYQQALGLGLQFLLWYDEGEERNRGNFPPRFSGRQFPNYSSELNVNALELEDSALYLCASSGRRSPLHFGNGTRLTVT.

Here the CDR3 DNA reads TGTGCCAGCAGCTCTCTTGAGCCCCAGCATTTT. Its protein product is CASSSLEPQHF. This rearrangement joins TRBV6-5 to TRBJ1-5; D gene unclear. The germline gives CDR1 MNHEY, CDR2 SVGAGI. The CDR3 runs 11 residues. Between the trimmed V and J ends, which lost 6 bases and 8 bases, there was a span of 8 bases.

The chain joins TRBV27 to TRBJ1-6; 7 nucleotides line up with TRBD1. The J segment lost 5 bases and the V segment lost 6 bases, leaving 4 bases of the junction unmatched. Looked up from germline, CDR1 is MNHEY and CDR2 is SMNVEV (reference sequence). The length of the CDR3 is 14 residues. CDR3 region: CASRMGQNNSPLHF. In DNA form, the CDR3 reads TGTGCCAGCAGGATGGGACAGAATAATTCACCCCTCCACTTT.

The chain recombines TRBV12-3 or TRBV12-4 with TRBJ2-3; no firm D call. The CDR3 covers 12 residues. V lost 5 bases and J lost 6, with 9 bases in between. The CDR3 region is CASSLQDDTQYF. The CDR3 DNA reads TGTGCCAGCAGTCTGCAGGATGATACGCAGTATTTT.

Only a few counts were recorded for this clone. This chain joins TRBV3-1 (or the pseudogene TRBV3-2) and TRBJ2-7; 9 bases are shared with TRBD2. The CDR3 consists of 16 residues. Germline CDR1 reads LGHDT; CDR2 reads YNNKEL (reference sequence). V gave up 5 bases and J gave up 3 bases; unmatched junction bases: 11. This chain's CDR3 is CASSGPSGGHIYEQYF. DNA for the CDR3: TGTGCCAGCAGCGGACCAAGCGGGGGGCACATCTACGAGCAGTACTTC.

The chain combines TRBV7-9 with TRBJ1-1; D remains ambiguous. The germline V gene encodes CDR1 SEHNR and CDR2 FQNEAQ (reference sequence). This CDR3 spans 13 amino acids. The V and J ends lost 5 bases and 1 base respectively, with 8 bases between them. The CDR3, as DNA: TGTGCCAGCAGCAACACCCAGAACACTGAAGCTTTCTTT. Translation: CASSNTQNTEAFF.

This clone was seen only once. V gene TRBV6-6 combines with J gene TRBJ1-1; D may be TRBD1 (6 bases). CDR1 and CDR2 from the germline V gene are MNHNY and SVGAGI (reference sequence). Trimming left V 4 bases short and J 2 bases short, with 8 bases between. This CDR3 has 13 residues. The CDR3 sequence is CASSLQGNTEAFF. The DNA for the CDR3 is TGTGCCAGCAGTTTACAGGGCAACACTGAAGCTTTCTTT.

The V call is TRBV7-9, the J call TRBJ1-4, with TRBD1 as a possible D gene (6 bases). Germline V gives CDR1 SEHNR, CDR2 FQNEAQ (reference sequence). This CDR3 is 13 amino acids long. Trimming took 3 bases from V and 8 from J, leaving 10 bases between them. CDR3 in amino acids: CASSLGGREKLFF. In DNA form, the CDR3 reads TGTGCCAGCAGCTTGGGGGGGCGAGAAAAACTGTTTTTT.

The rearrangement joins TRBV6-1 to TRBJ2-3; 7 nucleotides agree with TRBD2. After removal of 1 base from V and 5 bases from J, the junction contained 6 bases not matched to a gene. The CDR3 sequence is 15 residues long. Germline CDR1 is MNHNS and CDR2 is SASEGT. In DNA form, the CDR3 reads TGTGCCAGCAGTGAAGTCCCGGGGGAGGGAGATACGCAGTATTTT. As protein: CASSEVPGEGDTQYF.

Concerning this clone: In the same sample, other DNA sequences code for this CDR3. The chain recombines TRBV25-1 with TRBJ2-2, with a tentative D call TRBD1 (5 bases). V gave up 1 base and J gave up 1 base, with 7 bases separating them. This CDR3 has 15 residues. Germline CDR1 MGHDK, CDR2 SYGVNS. The CDR3 DNA reads as TGTGCCAGCAGTGAATTTAGGGGGAACACCGGGGAGCTGTTTTTT. Translating it yields CASSEFRGNTGELFF.

This chain joins TRBV5-5 and TRBJ2-3, with D hard to call. CDR1 SGHKS and CDR2 YYEKEE come from the germline V gene (reference sequence). The CDR3 runs 14 residues. The ends were cut back, 1 base at V and 0 bases at J, with 6 bases in the middle. The CDR3 reads CASSLPGSTDTQYF. CDR3 nucleotides: TGTGCCAGCAGCTTGCCGGGTAGCACAGATACGCAGTATTTT.

This chain links TRBV6-2 or TRBV6-3 with TRBJ1-1; 11 nucleotides agree with TRBD1. The germline V gene encodes CDR1 MNHEY and CDR2 SVGEGT. V shed 6 bases, J shed 5 bases, and the junction held 8 bases outside the gene matches. CDR3 length: 15 residues. The CDR3 nucleotides read TGTGCCAGCAGCCCCAATCGGGACAGGGGGACTGAAGCTTTCTTT. Translation: CASSPNRDRGTEAFF.